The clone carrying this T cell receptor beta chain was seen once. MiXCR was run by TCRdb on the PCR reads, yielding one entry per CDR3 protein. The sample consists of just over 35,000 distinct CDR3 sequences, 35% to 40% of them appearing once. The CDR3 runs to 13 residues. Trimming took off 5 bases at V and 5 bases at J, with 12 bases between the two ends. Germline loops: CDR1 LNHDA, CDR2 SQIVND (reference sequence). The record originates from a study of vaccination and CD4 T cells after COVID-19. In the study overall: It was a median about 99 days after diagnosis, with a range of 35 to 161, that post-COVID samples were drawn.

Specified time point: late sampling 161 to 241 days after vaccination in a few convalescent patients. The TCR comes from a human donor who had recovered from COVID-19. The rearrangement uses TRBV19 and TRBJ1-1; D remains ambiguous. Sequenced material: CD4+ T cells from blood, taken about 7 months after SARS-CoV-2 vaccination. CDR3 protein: CASSPGEGTEAFF. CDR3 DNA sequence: TGTGCCAGTAGTCCAGGAGAGGGAACTGAAGCTTTCTTT.